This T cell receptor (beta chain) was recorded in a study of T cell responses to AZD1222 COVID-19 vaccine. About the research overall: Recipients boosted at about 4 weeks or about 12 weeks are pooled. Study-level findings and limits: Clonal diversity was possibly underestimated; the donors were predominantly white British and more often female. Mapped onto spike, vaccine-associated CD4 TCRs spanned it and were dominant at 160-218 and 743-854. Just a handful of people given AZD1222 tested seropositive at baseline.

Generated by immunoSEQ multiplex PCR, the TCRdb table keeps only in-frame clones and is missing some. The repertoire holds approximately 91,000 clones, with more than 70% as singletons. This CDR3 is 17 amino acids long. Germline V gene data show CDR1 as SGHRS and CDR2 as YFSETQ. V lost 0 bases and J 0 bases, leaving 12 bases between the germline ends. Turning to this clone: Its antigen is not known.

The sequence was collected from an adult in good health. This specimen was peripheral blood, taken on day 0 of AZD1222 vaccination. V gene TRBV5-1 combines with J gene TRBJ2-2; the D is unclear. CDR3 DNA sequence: TGCGCCAGCAGCTTGGTTGGTCTGATATCGAACACCGGGGAGCTGTTTTTT. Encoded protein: CASSLVGLISNTGELFF.